The source of this T cell receptor beta chain is a study of blood T cells in healthy people across ages. Findings and limits, study-wide: Diversity estimated from one million T cells was considered an underestimate. More naive CD4+ cells and higher diversity marked long-lived donors relative to aged donors. PBMCs were not sorted, which prevented a conclusive comparison of naive versus antigen-experienced cells.

The donors, healthy Caucasians from Russia, were aged roughly 6 to 100. For the second PCR, which ran for about 6 to 11 cycles, a sample-barcoded 5' primer and a J-beta primer mix were used. TCRdb recomputed calls from the 5' RACE reads with MiXCR, one row per CDR3 protein. The sample carries around 1.7 million distinct CDR3 sequences, 28% recorded once. Germline loops: CDR1 DFQATT, CDR2 SNEGSKA (reference sequence). V was pared by 6 bases and J by 5 bases, with 10 bases between. The CDR3 has 11 residues. This clonotype was detected many times. Antigen: not known. The sequence was obtained from a woman in her 30s in good health. The chain couples TRBV20-1 to TRBJ2-5; D is unresolved. Source material: blood. The CDR3 DNA follows: TGCAGTGCCCCTAGGACCGAGACCCAGTACTTC. Its protein is CSAPRTETQYF.